This T cell receptor beta chain was obtained from a study of glioma-infiltrating T cells. This clonotype was seen many times. Its antigen remains unidentified. Study outcomes and limitations: Gliomas, especially low-grade, showed above-expected tissue-blood divergence; non-neoplastic patients showed below. CDR3 overlap between tissue and blood was very small.

Deletions cut 6 bases from V and 9 bases from J, with 11 bases between. The CDR3 consists of 11 residues. The iRepertoire nested amplicon-rescue multiplex PCR amplified TCR alpha and beta CDR3s from RNA. Input was 100-400 ng of tissue mRNA or PBMC total RNA. TCRdb fed the multiplex PCR reads into MiXCR, producing one record per CDR3 protein. The sample includes 150,000 to 200,000 distinct CDR3 sequences, approximately 30% of them seen just once. What was sequenced was glioma tissue, nonneoplastic brain tissue, or PBMCs (not recorded which). This sequence joins TRBV12-3 or TRBV12-4 and TRBJ1-1; D remains unclear. The receptor's source is a human donor with low-grade glioma or glioblastoma, undergoing nonglioma brain surgery, or in good health (not recorded which). In nucleotides, the CDR3 is TGTGCCAGCAGCCGACGTGGACAAGCTTTCTTT. Translating it yields CASSRRGQAFF.